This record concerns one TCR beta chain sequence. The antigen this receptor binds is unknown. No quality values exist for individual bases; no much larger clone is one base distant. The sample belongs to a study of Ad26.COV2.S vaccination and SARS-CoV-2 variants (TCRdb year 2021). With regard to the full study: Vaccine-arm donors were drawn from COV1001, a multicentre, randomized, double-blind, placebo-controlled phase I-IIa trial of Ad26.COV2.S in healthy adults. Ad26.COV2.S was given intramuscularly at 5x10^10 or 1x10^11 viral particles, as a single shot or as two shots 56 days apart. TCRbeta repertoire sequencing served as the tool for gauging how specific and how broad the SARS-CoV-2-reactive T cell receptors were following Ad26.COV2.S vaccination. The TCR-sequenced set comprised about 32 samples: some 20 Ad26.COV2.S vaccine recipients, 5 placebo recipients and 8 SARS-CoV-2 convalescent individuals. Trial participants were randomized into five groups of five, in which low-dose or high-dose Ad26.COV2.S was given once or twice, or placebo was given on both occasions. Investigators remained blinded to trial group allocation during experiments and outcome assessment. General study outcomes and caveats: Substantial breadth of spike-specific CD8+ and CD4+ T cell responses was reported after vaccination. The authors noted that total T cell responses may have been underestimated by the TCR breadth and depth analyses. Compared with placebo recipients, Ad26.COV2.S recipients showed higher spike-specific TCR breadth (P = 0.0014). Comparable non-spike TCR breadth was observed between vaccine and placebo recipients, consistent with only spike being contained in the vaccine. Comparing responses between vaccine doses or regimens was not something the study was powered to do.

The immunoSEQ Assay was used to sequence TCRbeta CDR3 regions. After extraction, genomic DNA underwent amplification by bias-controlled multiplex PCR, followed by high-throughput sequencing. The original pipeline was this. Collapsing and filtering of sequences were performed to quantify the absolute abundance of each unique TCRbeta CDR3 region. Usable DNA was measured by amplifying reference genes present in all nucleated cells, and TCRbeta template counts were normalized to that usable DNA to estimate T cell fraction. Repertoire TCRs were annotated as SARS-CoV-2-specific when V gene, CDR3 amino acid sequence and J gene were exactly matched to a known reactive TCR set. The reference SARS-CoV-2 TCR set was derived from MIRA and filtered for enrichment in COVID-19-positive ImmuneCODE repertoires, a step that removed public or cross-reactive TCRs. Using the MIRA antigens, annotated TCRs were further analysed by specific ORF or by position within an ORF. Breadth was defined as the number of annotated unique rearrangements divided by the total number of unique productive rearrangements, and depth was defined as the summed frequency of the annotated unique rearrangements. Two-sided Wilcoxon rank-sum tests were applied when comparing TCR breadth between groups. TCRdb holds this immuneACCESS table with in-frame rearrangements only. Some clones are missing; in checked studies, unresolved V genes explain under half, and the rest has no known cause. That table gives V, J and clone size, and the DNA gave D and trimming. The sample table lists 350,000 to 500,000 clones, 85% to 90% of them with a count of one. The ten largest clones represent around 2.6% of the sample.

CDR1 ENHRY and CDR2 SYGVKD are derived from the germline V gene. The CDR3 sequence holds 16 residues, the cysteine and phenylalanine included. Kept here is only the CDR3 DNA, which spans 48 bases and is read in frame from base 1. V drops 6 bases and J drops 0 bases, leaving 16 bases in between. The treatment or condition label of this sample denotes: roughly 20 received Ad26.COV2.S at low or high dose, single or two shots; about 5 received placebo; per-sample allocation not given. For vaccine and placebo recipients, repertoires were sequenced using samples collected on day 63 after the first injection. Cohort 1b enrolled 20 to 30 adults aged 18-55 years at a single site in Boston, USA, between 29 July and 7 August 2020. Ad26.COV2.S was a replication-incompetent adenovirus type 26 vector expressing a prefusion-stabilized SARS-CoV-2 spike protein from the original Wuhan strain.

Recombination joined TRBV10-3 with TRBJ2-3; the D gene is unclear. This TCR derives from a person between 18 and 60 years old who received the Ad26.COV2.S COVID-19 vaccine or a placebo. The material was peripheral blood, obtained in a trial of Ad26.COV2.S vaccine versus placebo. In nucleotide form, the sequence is TGTGCCATCAGCTCTTCGAAAGAATCTAGCACAGATACGCAGTATTTT. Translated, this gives CAISSSKESSTDTQYF.